What follows are 21 T cell receptor beta chains derived from one specimen sequenced in a study of cytomegalovirus exposure and HLA in healthy donors (dated 2017 in TCRdb). The library was generated by the immunoSEQ multiplex PCR assay. A mixture of 60 forward primers for TCR Vbeta segments and 13 reverse primers for TCR Jbeta segments was used in the multiplex PCR. TCRdb took over this immuneACCESS table, retaining in-frame rearrangements with V and J assigned. Such tables are incomplete; in checked studies, under half of the missing clones stem from an unresolved V gene, and the remainder is unexplained. For this sample the table gives about 150,000 clones, of which around 75% were detected only once. The ten top clones hold 3.5% of the sample. Sequenced input: PBMCs. Every receptor here comes from a human donor in good health.

This chain links TRBV4-3 with TRBJ2-3; a weak D match, TRBD2 (6 bases). This CDR3 is 16 amino acids long. CDR1 and CDR2 (germline): LGHNA, YSLEER. V was trimmed by 0 bases and J by 2 bases, leaving 12 bases between them. The chain's CDR3 is CASSQDGGSVTDTQYF. In DNA, the CDR3 is TGCGCCAGCAGCCAAGATGGGGGGTCAGTCACAGATACGCAGTATTTT.

This clone was seen once. The rearrangement links TRBV27 to TRBJ2-3; a weak D match, TRBD1 (6 bases). The germline V and J ends were trimmed by 5 bases and 4 bases, with 13 bases remaining between them. From germline, CDR1 is MNHEY and CDR2 SMNVEV (reference sequence). The CDR3 contains 14 residues. The DNA of the CDR3 is TGTGCCAGCAGTCAACAGGGTTATTCAGATACGCAGTATTTT. Residues: CASSQQGYSDTQYF.

The chain recombines TRBV4-2 with TRBJ1-1; TRBD1 agrees at 8 bases. The CDR3 has 15 amino acids. Germline V gene sequence: CDR1 LGHNA, CDR2 YNFKEQ. V shed 1 base and J 1 base; nucleotides not matched to a gene: 2. CDR3 bases: TGTGCCAGCAGCCAAGGGACAGGGCCGAACACTGAAGCTTTCTTT. Encoded protein: CASSQGTGPNTEAFF.

This sequence joins TRBV15 and TRBJ1-2; possible D gene TRBD1, 5 bases. The germline CDR1 and CDR2 sequences are LNHNV and YYDKDF (reference sequence). The CDR3 is 16 amino acids. Trimming pared 0 bases from V and 4 bases from J, leaving 15 bases between. CDR3 sequence (DNA): TGTGCCACCAGCAGAGAGGGGCCTGGTAACAGCTATGGCTACACCTTC. It codes for CATSREGPGNSYGYTF.

The chain combines TRBV20-1 with TRBJ1-1, with 7 bases aligning to TRBD1. CDR1 and CDR2 from the germline V gene are DFQATT and SNEGSKA (reference sequence). The CDR3 totals 11 residues. Trimming cost V 3 bases and J 6 bases; bases outside gene matches: 1. The CDR3 DNA sequence: TGCAGTGCTAGTGGGACAGCTGAAGCTTTCTTT. Translated, it gives CSASGTAEAFF.

The V call is TRBV5-6, the J call TRBJ2-3; a weak D match, TRBD2 (6 bases). The V gene's germline CDR1 is SGHDT and CDR2 YYEEEE. This CDR3 region has 16 residues. Trimming took 1 base from V and 10 from J, leaving 22 bases between them. Here the CDR3 DNA reads TGTGCCAGCAGCTTGTTTCCCCAGCCCGGGGGATATGCGCAGTATTTT. Translating gives CASSLFPQPGGYAQYF.

The chain has TRBV19 and TRBJ1-1; possibly TRBD1 for D (6 bases). The CDR3 covers 13 residues. The V and J ends lost 5 bases and 8 bases respectively, with 15 bases between them. Germline V gives CDR1 LNHDA, CDR2 SQIVND (reference sequence). In DNA, the CDR3 is TGTGCCAGTAGTGAGACAGGATTCACCGAAGCTTTCTTT. It is translated as CASSETGFTEAFF.

The rearrangement joins TRBV29-1 to TRBJ2-2; no firm D call. Germline V gives CDR1 SQVTM, CDR2 ANQGSEA. Trimming stripped 7 bases from V and 1 base from J, with 13 bases between. This CDR3 contains 14 residues. This CDR3 reads CSAVTSLNTGELFF. Written as DNA, the CDR3 is TGCAGCGCCGTCACAAGTCTGAACACCGGGGAGCTGTTTTTT.

V is TRBV7-9 and J is TRBJ2-6; 9 bases line up with TRBD2. This CDR3 region has 19 residues. V lost 1 base to trimming and J lost 3 bases; unmatched junction nucleotides: 10. Germline V lookup: CDR1 SEHNR, CDR2 FQNEAQ (reference sequence). CDR3 sequence: CASSLDLAGVPGGANVLTF. CDR3 nucleotides: TGTGCCAGCAGCTTAGATTTAGCGGGAGTGCCCGGTGGGGCCAACGTCCTGACTTTC.

This chain connects TRBV15 to TRBJ2-1; 10 nucleotides align to TRBD2. Germline V gene data show CDR1 as LNHNV and CDR2 as YYDKDF (reference sequence). V shed 5 bases and J 2 bases; nucleotides not matched to a gene: 9. The CDR3 has 17 residues. CDR3 DNA: TGTGCCACCAGCTTACGCTTAGCGGGGGGAACCTACAATGAGCAGTTCTTC. As protein: CATSLRLAGGTYNEQFF.

The table lists this clone with a count of one. The chain is built from TRBV2 and TRBJ1-6; 7 positions agree with TRBD1. The CDR3 runs 14 residues. The germline CDR1 and CDR2 sequences are SNHLY and FYNNEI. V dropped 4 bases and J dropped 10; count of bases not matched to a gene: 7. CDR3 sequence (DNA): TGTGCCAGCAGTGTCAGGGGGGTAGAGTCACCCCTCCACTTT. It yields the protein CASSVRGVESPLHF.

This chain joins TRBV4-3 and TRBJ2-1; TRBD2 matches 11 bases. J gave up 6 bases and V 0 bases, and 1 base lay outside the gene matches. CDR3 size: 15 residues. Germline CDR1 LGHNA, CDR2 YSLEER. CDR3 in DNA: TGCGCCAGCAGCCAAGATACTAGCGGGAGCAATGAGCAGTTCTTC. This translates into CASSQDTSGSNEQFF.

In this sample, this clone turned up once. The V call is TRBV5-1, the J call TRBJ2-1; TRBD1 agrees at 7 bases. With 4 bases clipped from V and 7 bases from J, the junction kept 8 bases outside the gene matches. The germline gives CDR1 SGHRS, CDR2 YFSETQ. The CDR3 consists of 14 residues. CDR3 nucleotide sequence: TGCGCCAGCAGCGTCCGGGACAGTGGTAATGAGCAGTTCTTC. This gives the protein CASSVRDSGNEQFF.

J is TRBJ2-5 and V is TRBV6-1; TRBD1 is a possible D gene (5 bases). The CDR3 has 14 residues. The germline V gene encodes CDR1 MNHNS and CDR2 SASEGT. V gave up 3 bases and J gave up 2 bases, with 10 bases separating them. The CDR3 region is CASSDPGAQETQYF. The CDR3, as DNA: TGTGCCAGCAGTGACCCTGGGGCTCAAGAGACCCAGTACTTC.

Only one count was recorded for this clone. V and J are TRBV28 and TRBJ1-1; no definite D call. Germline V gives CDR1 MDHEN, CDR2 SYDVKM. V lost 6 bases and J 8 bases, leaving 7 bases between the germline ends. The CDR3 loop spans 10 amino acids. CDR3 protein: CASRAGEAFF. The CDR3 DNA reads as TGTGCCAGCAGGGCCGGGGAAGCTTTCTTT.

The CDR3 nucleotides read TGTGCCACCTTTAGTGGTTATGGCTACACCTTC. Translated: CATFSGYGYTF. The chain couples TRBV10-3 to TRBJ1-2; D is ambiguous. Trimming left V 10 bases short and J 5 bases short, with 11 bases between. The CDR3 loop spans 11 amino acids. CDR1 and CDR2 from the germline V gene are ENHRY and SYGVKD.

The chain links TRBV27 to TRBJ2-7; D may be TRBD2 (5 bases). V lost 7 bases to trimming and J lost 5 bases, with 15 bases between them. The CDR3 is 13 residues long. Germline V lookup: CDR1 MNHEY, CDR2 SMNVEV (reference sequence). CDR3 nucleotide sequence: TGTGCCAGCACCTCAGAGGGAACGAACGAGCAGTACTTC. Translation gives CASTSEGTNEQYF.

The chain uses TRBV6-5 and TRBJ1-3, with D unclear. The DNA end is more similar to TRBJ2-2, so the J call may be wrong. This CDR3 has 14 amino acids. The V gene's germline CDR1 is MNHEY and CDR2 SVGAGI. The CDR3 region has the DNA TGTGCCAGCAGTTATGCGTCGGTCACCGGGGAGCTGTTTTTT. Amino acid sequence: CASSYASVTGELFF.

The chain uses TRBV15 and TRBJ1-1; no reliable D call. CDR1 is LNHNV, CDR2 YYDKDF, per germline (reference sequence). V was clipped by 1 base and J by 5 bases, with 11 bases between them. CDR3 length equals 14 residues. The CDR3 is CATSRGKWATEAFF. CDR3 nucleotides: TGTGCCACCAGCAGAGGAAAGTGGGCGACTGAAGCTTTCTTT. Combining the CDR3 with reference TRBV15 and TRBJ1-1 gives the whole variable domain DAMVIQNPRYQVTQFGKPVTLSCSQTLNHNVMYWYQQKSSQAPKLLFHYYDKDFNNEADTPDNFQSRRPNTSFCFLDIRSPGLGDTAMYLCATSRGKWATEAFFGQGTRLTVV.

The rearrangement uses TRBV5-1 and TRBJ2-1; the D is unclear. Trimming took 7 bases from V and 4 from J, leaving 15 bases between them. CDR3 size: 14 residues. CDR1 is SGHRS and CDR2 is YFSETQ in the germline V gene. The CDR3 bases are TGCGCCAGCCGCCTCGTGCTAGGATACAATGAGCAGTTCTTC. It specifies CASRLVLGYNEQFF.

The V gene is TRBV6-1, the J gene TRBJ1-3; D is uncertain. V was trimmed by 8 bases and J by 0 bases, leaving 5 bases between them. This CDR3 has 12 amino acids. Germline CDR1 reads MNHNS; CDR2 reads SASEGT. The CDR3 loop is CASVNSGNTIYF. The CDR3 DNA follows: TGTGCCAGCGTAAACTCTGGAAACACCATATATTTT.